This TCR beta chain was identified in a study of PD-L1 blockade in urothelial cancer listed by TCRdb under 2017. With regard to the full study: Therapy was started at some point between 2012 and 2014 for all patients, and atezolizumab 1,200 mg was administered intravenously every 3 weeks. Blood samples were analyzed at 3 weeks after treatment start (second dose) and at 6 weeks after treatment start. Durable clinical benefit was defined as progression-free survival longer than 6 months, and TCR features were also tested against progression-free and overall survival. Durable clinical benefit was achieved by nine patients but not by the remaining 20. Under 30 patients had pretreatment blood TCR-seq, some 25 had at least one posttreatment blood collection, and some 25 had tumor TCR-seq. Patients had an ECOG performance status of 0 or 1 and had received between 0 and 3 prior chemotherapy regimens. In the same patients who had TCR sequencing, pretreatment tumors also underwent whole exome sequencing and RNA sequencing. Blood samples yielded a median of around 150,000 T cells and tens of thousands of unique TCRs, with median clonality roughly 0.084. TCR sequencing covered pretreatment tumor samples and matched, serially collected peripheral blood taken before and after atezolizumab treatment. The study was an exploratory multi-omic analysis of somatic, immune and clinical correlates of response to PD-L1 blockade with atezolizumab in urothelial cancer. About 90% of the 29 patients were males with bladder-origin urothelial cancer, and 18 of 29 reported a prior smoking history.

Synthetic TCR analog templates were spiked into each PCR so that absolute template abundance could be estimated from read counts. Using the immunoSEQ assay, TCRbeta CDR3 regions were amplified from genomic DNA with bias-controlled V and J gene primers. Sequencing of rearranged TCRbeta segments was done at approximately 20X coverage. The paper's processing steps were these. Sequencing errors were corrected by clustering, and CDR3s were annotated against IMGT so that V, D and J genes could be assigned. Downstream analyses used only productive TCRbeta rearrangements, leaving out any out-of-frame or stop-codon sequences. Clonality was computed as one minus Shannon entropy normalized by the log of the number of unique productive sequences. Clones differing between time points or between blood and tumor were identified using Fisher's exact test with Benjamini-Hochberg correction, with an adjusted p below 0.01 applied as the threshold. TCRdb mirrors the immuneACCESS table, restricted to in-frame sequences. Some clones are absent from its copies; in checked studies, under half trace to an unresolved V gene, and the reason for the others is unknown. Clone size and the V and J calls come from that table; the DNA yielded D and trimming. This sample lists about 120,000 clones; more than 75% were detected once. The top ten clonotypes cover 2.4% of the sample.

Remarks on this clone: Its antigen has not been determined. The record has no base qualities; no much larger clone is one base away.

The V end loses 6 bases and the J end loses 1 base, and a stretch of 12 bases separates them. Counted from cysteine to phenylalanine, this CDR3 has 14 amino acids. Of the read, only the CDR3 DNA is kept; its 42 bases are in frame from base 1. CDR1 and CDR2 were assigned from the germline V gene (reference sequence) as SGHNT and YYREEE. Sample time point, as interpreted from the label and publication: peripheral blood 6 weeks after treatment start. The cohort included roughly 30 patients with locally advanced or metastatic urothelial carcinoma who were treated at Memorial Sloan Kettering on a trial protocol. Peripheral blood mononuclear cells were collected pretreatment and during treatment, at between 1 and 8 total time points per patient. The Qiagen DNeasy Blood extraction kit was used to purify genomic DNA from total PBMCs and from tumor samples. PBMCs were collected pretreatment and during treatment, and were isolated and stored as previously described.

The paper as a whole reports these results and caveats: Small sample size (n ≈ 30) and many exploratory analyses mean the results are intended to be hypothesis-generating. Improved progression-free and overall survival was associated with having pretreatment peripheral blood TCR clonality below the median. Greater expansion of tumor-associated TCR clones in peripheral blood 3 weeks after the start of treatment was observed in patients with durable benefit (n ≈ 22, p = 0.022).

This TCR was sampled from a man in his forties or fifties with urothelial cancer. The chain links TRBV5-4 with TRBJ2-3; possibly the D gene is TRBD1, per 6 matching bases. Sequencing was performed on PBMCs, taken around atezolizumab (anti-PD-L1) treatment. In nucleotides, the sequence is TGTGCCAGCACCCCGACAGGACGCACAGATACGCAGTATTTT. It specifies CASTPTGRTDTQYF. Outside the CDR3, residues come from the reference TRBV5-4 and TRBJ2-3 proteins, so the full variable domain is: ETGVTQSPTHLIKTRGQQVTLRCSSQSGHNTVSWYQQALGQGPQFIFQYYREEENGRGNFPPRFSGLQFPNYSSELNVNALELDDSALYLCASTPTGRTDTQYFGPGTRLTVL.